This TCR beta chain was captured by sequencing in a study of cytomegalovirus exposure and HLA in healthy donors. Overall study findings and caveats: Based on reports, TCR beta sequences accurately predicted HLA-A and HLA-B alleles for most subjects.

Details on this clone: What it binds is not known.

PCR used 60 Vbeta primers and 13 Jbeta primers. Repertoires were generated with immunoSEQ multiplex PCR, while TCRdb's copy carries only in-frame clones and drops some. The sample comprises 130,000 or so clones, around 82% of which are singletons, and roughly 3.4% rests with the top ten. J was trimmed by 4 bases and V by 3 bases; bases with no gene match: 11. The CDR3 has 15 residues. Looked up from germline, CDR1 is SQVTM and CDR2 is ANQGSEA. This chain links TRBV29-1 with TRBJ1-2, with 7 nucleotides matching TRBD1. The sequenced sample consisted of PBMCs. This TCR was recovered from a man aged 18 to 29 in good health and CMV-seropositive. The CDR3, as DNA: TGCAGCGTTGACGGAGCAGGTCAGGGGGTCTATGGCTACACCTTC. It yields the protein CSVDGAGQGVYGYTF.